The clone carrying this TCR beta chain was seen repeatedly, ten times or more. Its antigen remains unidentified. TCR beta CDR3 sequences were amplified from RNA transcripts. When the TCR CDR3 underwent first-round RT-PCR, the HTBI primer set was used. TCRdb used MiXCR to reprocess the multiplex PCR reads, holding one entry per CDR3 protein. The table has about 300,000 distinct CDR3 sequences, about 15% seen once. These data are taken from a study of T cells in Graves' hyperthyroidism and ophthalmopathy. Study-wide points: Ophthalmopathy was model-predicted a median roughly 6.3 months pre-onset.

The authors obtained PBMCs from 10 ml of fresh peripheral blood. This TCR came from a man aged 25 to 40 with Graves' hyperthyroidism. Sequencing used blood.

Written as DNA, the CDR3 is TGTGCCAGCAGTGCCGGGACTAGCGGGTCTTCGTACAATGAGCAGTTCTTC. This encodes CASSAGTSGSSYNEQFF. The chain recombines TRBV12-3 or TRBV12-4 with TRBJ2-1; 12 bases are a match to TRBD2. Losses at the gene ends were 5 bases for V and 4 bases for J; bases not matched to a gene: 9. CDR3 length equals 17 residues.